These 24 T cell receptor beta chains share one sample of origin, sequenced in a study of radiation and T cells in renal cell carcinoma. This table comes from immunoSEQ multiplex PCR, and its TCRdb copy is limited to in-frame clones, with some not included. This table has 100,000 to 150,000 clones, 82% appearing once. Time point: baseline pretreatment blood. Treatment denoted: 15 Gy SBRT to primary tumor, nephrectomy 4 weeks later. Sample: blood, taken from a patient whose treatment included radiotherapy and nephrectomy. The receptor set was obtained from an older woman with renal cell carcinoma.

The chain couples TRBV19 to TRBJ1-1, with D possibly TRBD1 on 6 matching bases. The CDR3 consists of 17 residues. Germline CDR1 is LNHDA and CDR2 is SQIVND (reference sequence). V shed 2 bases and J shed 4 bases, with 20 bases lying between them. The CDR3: CASSIIRTREGVTEAFF. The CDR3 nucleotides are TGTGCCAGTAGTATAATCCGCACGAGGGAGGGGGTCACTGAAGCTTTCTTT.

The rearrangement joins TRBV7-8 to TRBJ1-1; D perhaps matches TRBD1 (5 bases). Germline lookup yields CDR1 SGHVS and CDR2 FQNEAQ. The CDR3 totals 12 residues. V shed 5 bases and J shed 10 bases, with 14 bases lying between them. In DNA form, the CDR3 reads TGTGCCAGCAGCACACGAAACGGGGGAGCTTTCTTT. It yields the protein CASSTRNGGAFF.

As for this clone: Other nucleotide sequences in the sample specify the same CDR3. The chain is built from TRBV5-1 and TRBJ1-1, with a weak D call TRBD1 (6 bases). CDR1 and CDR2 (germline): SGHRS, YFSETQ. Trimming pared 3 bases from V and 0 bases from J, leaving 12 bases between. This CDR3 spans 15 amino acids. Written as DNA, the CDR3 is TGCGCCAGCAGCTCGTCGGGGGGGCTGAACACTGAAGCTTTCTTT. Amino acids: CASSSSGGLNTEAFF.

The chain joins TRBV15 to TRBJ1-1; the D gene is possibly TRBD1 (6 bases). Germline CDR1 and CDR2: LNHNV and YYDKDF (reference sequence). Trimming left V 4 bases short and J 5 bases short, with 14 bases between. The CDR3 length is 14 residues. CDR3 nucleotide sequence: TGTGCCACCAGCACGCAGCGGGGGGCGACTGAAGCTTTCTTT. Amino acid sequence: CATSTQRGATEAFF.

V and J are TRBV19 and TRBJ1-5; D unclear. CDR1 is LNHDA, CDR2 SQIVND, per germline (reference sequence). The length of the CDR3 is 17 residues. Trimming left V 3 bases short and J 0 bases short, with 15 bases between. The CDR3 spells CASSIFFAQTSNQPQHF. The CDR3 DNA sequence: TGTGCCAGTAGTATCTTTTTTGCCCAGACTAGCAATCAGCCCCAGCATTTT.

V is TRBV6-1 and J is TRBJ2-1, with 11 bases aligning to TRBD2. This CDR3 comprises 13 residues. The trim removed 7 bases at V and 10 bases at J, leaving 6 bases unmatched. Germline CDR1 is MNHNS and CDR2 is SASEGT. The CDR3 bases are TGTGCCAGCATCATACTAGCGGGGGAGGAGCAGTTCTTC. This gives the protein CASIILAGEEQFF.

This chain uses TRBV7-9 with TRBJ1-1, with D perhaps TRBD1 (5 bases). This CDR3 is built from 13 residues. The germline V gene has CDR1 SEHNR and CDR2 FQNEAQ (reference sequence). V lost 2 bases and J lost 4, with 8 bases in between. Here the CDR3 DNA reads TGTGCCAGCAGCTTAAGGGACGGCACTGAAGCTTTCTTT. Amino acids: CASSLRDGTEAFF.

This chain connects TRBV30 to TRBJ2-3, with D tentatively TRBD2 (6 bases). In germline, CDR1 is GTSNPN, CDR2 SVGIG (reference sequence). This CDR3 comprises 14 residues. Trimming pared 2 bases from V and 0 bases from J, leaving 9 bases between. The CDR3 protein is CAWSSGDSTDTQYF. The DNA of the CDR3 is TGTGCCTGGAGTTCGGGAGACAGCACAGATACGCAGTATTTT.

CDR3 sequence: CASSPPGQSREKLFF. CDR3 DNA: TGTGCCAGCTCACCTCCGGGACAGTCCCGGGAAAAACTGTTTTTT. This chain uses TRBV18 with TRBJ1-4; 7 positions match TRBD1. The J segment lost 8 bases and the V segment lost 3 bases, leaving 9 bases of the junction unmatched. The CDR3 has 15 residues. Germline V gene data show CDR1 as KGHSH and CDR2 as LQKENI. Full variable domain (outside the CDR3, taken from reference TRBV18 and TRBJ1-4): NAGVMQNPRHLVRRRGQEARLRCSPMKGHSHVYWYRQLPEEGLKFMVYLQKENIIDESGMPKERFSAEFPKEGPSILRIQQVVRGDSAAYFCASSPPGQSREKLFFGSGTQLSVL.

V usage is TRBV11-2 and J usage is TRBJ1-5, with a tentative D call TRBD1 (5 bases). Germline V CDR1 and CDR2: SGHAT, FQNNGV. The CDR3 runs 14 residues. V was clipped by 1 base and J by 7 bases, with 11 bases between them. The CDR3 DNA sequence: TGTGCCAGCAGCTTAGGTCCAGGGTGGCAGCCCCAGCATTTT. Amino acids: CASSLGPGWQPQHF.

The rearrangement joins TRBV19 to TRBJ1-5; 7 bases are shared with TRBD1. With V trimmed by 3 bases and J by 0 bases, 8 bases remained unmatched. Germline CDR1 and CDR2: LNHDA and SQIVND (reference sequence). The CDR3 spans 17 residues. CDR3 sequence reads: CASSMPGTEYSNQPQHF. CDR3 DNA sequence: TGTGCCAGTAGTATGCCCGGGACAGAGTATAGCAATCAGCCCCAGCATTTT.

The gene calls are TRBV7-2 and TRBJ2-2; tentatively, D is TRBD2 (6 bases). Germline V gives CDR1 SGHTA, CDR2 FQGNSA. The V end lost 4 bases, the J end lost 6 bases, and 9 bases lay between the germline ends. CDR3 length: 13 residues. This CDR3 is CASSSTSSGELFF. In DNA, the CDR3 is TGTGCCAGCAGCTCGACTAGTTCCGGGGAGCTGTTTTTT.

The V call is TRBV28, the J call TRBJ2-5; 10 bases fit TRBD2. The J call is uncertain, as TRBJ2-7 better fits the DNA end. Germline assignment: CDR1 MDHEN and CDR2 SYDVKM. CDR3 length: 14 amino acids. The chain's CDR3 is CASSPSGSSYEQYF. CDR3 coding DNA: TGTGCCAGCAGTCCTAGCGGGAGTTCCTACGAGCAGTACTTC.

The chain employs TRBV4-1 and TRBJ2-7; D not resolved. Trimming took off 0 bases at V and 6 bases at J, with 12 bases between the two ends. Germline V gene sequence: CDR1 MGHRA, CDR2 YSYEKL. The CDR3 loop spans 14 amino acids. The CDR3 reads CASSQDAGIPEQYF. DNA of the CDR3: TGCGCCAGCAGCCAAGATGCCGGCATACCCGAGCAGTACTTC.

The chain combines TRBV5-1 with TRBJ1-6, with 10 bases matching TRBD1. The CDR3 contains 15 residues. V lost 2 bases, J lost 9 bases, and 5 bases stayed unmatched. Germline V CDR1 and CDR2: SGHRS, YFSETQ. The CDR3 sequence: CASSLGTGAISPLHF. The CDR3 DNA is TGCGCCAGCAGCTTAGGGACAGGGGCGATTTCACCCCTCCACTTT. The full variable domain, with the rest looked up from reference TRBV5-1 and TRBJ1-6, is KAGVTQTPRYLIKTRGQQVTLSCSPISGHRSVSWYQQTPGQGLQFLFEYFSETQRNKGNFPGRFSGRQFSNSRSEMNVSTLELGDSALYLCASSLGTGAISPLHFGNGTRLTVT.

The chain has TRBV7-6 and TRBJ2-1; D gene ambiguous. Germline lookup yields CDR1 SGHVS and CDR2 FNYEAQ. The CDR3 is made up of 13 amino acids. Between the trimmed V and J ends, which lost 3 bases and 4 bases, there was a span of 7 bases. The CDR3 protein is CASSFSGYNEQFF. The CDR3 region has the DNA TGTGCCAGCAGCTTCTCAGGATACAATGAGCAGTTCTTC.

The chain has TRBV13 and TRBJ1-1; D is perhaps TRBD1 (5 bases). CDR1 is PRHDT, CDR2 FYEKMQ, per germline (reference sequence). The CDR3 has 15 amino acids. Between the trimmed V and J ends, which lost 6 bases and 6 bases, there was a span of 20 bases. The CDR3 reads CASRADGRAEAEAFF. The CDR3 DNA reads TGTGCCAGCAGGGCGGACGGCAGGGCGGAAGCTGAAGCTTTCTTT.

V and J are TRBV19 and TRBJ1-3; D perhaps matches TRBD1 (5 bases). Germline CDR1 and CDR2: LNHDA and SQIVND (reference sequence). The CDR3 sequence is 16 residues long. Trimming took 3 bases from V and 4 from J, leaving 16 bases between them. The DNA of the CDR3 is TGTGCCAGTAGTATCCATCGGGGGATCGACGGAAACACCATATATTTT. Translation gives CASSIHRGIDGNTIYF. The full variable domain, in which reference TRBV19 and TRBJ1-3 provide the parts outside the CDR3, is DGGITQSPKYLFRKEGQNVTLSCEQNLNHDAMYWYRQDPGQGLRLIYYSQIVNDFQKGDIAEGYSVSREKKESFPLTVTSAQKNPTAFYLCASSIHRGIDGNTIYFGEGSWLTVV.

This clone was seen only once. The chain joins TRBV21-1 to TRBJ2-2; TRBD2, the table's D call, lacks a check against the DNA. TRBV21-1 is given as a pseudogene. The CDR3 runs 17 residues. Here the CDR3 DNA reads TGTGCCAGCAGCAAAGATTGTGTGATCTACAACACCGGGGAGCTGTTTTTT. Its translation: CASSKDCVIYNTGELFF.

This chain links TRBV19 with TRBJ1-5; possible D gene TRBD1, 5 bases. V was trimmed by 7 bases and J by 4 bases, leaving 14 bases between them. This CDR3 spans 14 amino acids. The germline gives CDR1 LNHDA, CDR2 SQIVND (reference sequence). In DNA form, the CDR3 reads TGTGCCAGTAACACTCCCCCAGGGAATCAGCCCCAGCATTTT. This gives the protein CASNTPPGNQPQHF.

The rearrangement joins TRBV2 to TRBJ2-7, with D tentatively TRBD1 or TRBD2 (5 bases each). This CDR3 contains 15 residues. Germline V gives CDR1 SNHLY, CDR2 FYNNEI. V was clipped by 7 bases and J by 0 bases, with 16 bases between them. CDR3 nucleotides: TGTGCCAGCACCCTCCGTTGGGACGTCTCCTACGAGCAGTACTTC. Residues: CASTLRWDVSYEQYF.

The chain's CDR3 is CASSLRGFSGNTIYF. The DNA for the CDR3 is TGTGCCAGCAGCTTAAGAGGTTTCTCTGGAAACACCATATATTTT. This chain links TRBV11-2 with TRBJ1-3; D not resolved. Trimming took 2 bases from V and 0 from J, leaving 8 bases between them. There are 15 residues in the CDR3. From germline, CDR1 is SGHAT and CDR2 FQNNGV.

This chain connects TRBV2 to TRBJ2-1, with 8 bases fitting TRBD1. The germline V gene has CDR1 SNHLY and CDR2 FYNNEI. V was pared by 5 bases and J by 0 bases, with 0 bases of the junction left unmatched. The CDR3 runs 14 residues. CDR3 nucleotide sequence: TGTGCCAGCAGTACAGGGGGCTCCTACAATGAGCAGTTCTTC. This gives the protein CASSTGGSYNEQFF.

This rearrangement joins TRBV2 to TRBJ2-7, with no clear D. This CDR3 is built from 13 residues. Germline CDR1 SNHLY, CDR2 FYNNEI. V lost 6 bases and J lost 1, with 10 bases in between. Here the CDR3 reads CASRIDGSYEQYF. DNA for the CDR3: TGTGCCAGCAGGATTGACGGGTCCTACGAGCAGTACTTC. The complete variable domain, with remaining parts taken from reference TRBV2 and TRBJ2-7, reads EPEVTQTPSHQVTQMGQEVILRCVPISNHLYFYWYRQILGQKVEFLVSFYNNEISEKSEIFDDQFSVERPDGSNFTLKIRSTKLEDSAMYFCASRIDGSYEQYFGPGTRLTVT.